The entry below gives a single T cell receptor beta chain sequence along with its context. Its cognate antigen is unknown. Method: immunoSEQ multiplex PCR; TCRdb's copy keeps in-frame clones and lacks some. The table shows under 130,000 clones, with approximately 93% occurring only once. The germline V gene encodes CDR1 KGHSH and CDR2 LQKENI. The CDR3 is 15 residues long. V lost 1 base to trimming and J lost 2 bases, with 6 bases between them. The source of the sample is a study of graft-versus-host responses after intestinal transplantation. The overall study: Isolated intestinal, liver-intestinal, or multivisceral transplants had been given to the recipients. Study-wide points: GvH clones were found in recipient marrow; some appeared first in ileum or blood.

The specimen was unstimulated CD8+ T cells sorted from spleen or lymph node cells, collected before intestinal transplant. This chain links TRBV18 with TRBJ2-6, with D possibly called TRBD1 or TRBD2 (5 bases each). This receptor was taken from a human donor who received an intestinal transplant. The CDR3 DNA reads as TGTGCCAGCTCACCACGGGGGACTGGGGCCAACGTCCTGACTTTC. The encoded protein is CASSPRGTGANVLTF.